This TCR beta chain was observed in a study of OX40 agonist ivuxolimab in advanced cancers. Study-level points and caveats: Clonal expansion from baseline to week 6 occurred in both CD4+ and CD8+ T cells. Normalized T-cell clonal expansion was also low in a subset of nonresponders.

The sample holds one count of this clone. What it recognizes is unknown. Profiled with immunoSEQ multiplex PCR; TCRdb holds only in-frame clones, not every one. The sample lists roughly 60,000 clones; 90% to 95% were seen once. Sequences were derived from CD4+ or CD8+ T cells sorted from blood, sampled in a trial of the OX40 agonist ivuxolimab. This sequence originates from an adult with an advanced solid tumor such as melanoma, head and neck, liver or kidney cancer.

This CDR3 is CASSPGTGAGEQYF. The CDR3, as DNA: TGTGCCAGCAGCCCGGGGACGGGAGCGGGGGAGCAGTACTTC. The V and J genes are TRBV11-2 and TRBJ2-7; TRBD2 agrees at 7 bases. V was pared by 5 bases and J by 7 bases, with 11 bases of the junction left unmatched. This CDR3 spans 14 amino acids. Germline loops: CDR1 SGHAT, CDR2 FQNNGV. Full variable domain (missing parts from reference TRBV11-2 and TRBJ2-7): EAGVAQSPRYKIIEKRQSVAFWCNPISGHATLYWYQQILGQGPKLLIQFQNNGVVDDSQLPKDRFSAERLKGVDSTLKIQPAKLEDSAVYLCASSPGTGAGEQYFGPGTRLTVT.